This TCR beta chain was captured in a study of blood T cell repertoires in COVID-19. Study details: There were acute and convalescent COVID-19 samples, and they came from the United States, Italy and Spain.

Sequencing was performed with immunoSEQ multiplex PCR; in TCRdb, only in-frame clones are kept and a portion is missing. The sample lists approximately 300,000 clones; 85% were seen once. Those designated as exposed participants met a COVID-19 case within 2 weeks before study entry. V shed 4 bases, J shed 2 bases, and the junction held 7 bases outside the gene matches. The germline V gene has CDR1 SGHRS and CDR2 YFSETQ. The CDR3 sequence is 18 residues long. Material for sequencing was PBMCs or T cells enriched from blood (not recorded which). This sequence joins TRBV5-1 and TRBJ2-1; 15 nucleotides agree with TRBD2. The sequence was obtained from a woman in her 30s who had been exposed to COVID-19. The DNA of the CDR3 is TGCGCCAGCAGCCTGACAGGGACTAGCGGGAGGACCTACAATGAGCAGTTCTTC. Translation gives CASSLTGTSGRTYNEQFF.